Following are 21 T cell receptor beta chains from one sample sequenced in a study of blood T cell repertoires in COVID-19. Sequenced by immunoSEQ multiplex PCR; TCRdb stores in-frame clones only, minus some. The table records about 200,000 clones, around 86% of them present only once. Input material: peripheral blood. The origin of the receptors is a woman aged 50 to 60 with COVID-19, enrolled during active disease.

Notes on this clone: One end of the junction varies from germline; a read error may be responsible. In nucleotides, the CDR3 is TGTGCCAGCAGCCTCTCTCCCTATAATGAGCAGTTCTTC. This translates into CASSLSPYNEQFF. The rearrangement joins TRBV6-2 or TRBV6-3 to TRBJ2-1; no definite D call. There are 13 residues in the CDR3. Germline loops: CDR1 MNHEY, CDR2 SVGEGT.

The chain has TRBV10-2 and TRBJ2-3, with 14 bases aligning to TRBD2. Germline V CDR1 and CDR2: WSHSY, SAAADI. Losses at the gene ends were 4 bases for V and 1 base for J; bases not matched to a gene: 4. The CDR3 is 17 residues long. The CDR3 region is CASSGTSGGLRTDTQYF. DNA for the CDR3: TGCGCCAGCAGTGGGACTAGCGGGGGGCTACGCACAGATACGCAGTATTTT.

There are a few counts of this clone. V gene TRBV6-6 combines with J gene TRBJ1-1; D not resolved. Germline CDR1 is MNHNY and CDR2 is SVGAGI (reference sequence). Trimming removed 4 bases from V and 8 bases from J, with 11 bases in between. The CDR3 is 12 amino acids. CDR3: CASSLDWTEAFF. In nucleotides, the CDR3 is TGTGCCAGCAGTTTGGACTGGACGGAAGCTTTCTTT.

This chain joins TRBV5-4 and TRBJ1-1; unclear D gene. Trimming pared 4 bases from V and 8 bases from J, leaving 9 bases between. Looked up from germline, CDR1 is SGHNT and CDR2 is YYREEE (reference sequence). The CDR3 is 11 amino acids. The CDR3 DNA reads TGTGCCAGCAGCCTAGGCGGGGAAGCTTTCTTT. Translation gives CASSLGGEAFF. Full variable domain (missing parts from reference TRBV5-4 and TRBJ1-1): ETGVTQSPTHLIKTRGQQVTLRCSSQSGHNTVSWYQQALGQGPQFIFQYYREEENGRGNFPPRFSGLQFPNYSSELNVNALELDDSALYLCASSLGGEAFFGQGTRLTVV.

The chain carries TRBV5-4 and TRBJ1-2; 7 bases are shared with TRBD1. Per the germline V gene, CDR1 is SGHNT and CDR2 is YYREEE (reference sequence). The ends lost 5 bases at V and 6 bases at J; junction bases unmatched: 7. The CDR3 consists of 13 residues. The CDR3 spells CASRRQGYDGYTF. In DNA, the CDR3 is TGTGCCAGCAGACGACAGGGTTATGATGGCTACACCTTC. The entire variable domain, with the rest obtained from reference TRBV5-4 and TRBJ1-2, is as follows: ETGVTQSPTHLIKTRGQQVTLRCSSQSGHNTVSWYQQALGQGPQFIFQYYREEENGRGNFPPRFSGLQFPNYSSELNVNALELDDSALYLCASRRQGYDGYTFGSGTRLTVV.

V usage is TRBV7-2 and J usage is TRBJ2-1; tentatively, D is TRBD1 (6 bases). V was cut by 5 bases and J by 9 bases, with 23 bases left in between. The CDR3 runs 16 residues. Germline V lookup: CDR1 SGHTA, CDR2 FQGNSA. For the CDR3, the DNA is TGTGCCAGCAGCCAGGGGCTAGCTGGGTTTACAACTGAGCAGTTCTTC. Translation: CASSQGLAGFTTEQFF.

V gene TRBV6-5 combines with J gene TRBJ1-1; the match to TRBD1 covers 8 bases. V dropped 4 bases and J dropped 1; count of bases not matched to a gene: 5. Germline assignment: CDR1 MNHEY and CDR2 SVGAGI. This CDR3 has 15 amino acids. CDR3 DNA sequence: TGTGCCAGCAGTTTGTCCGGGACAGGGAACACTGAAGCTTTCTTT. Amino acids: CASSLSGTGNTEAFF.

This sequence joins TRBV11-1 and TRBJ2-3; D is unresolved. The CDR3 is 16 residues long. V was pared by 0 bases and J by 1 base, with 11 bases between. CDR1 is SGHAT and CDR2 is FQDESV in the germline V gene (reference sequence). The chain's CDR3 is CASSLAISLGTDTQYF. The CDR3 DNA reads as TGTGCCAGCAGCTTAGCTATATCTTTAGGCACAGATACGCAGTATTTT.

V usage is TRBV19 and J usage is TRBJ2-6; D is undetermined. The CDR3 extends over 15 amino acids. Germline loops: CDR1 LNHDA, CDR2 SQIVND (reference sequence). V lost 6 bases to trimming and J lost 0 bases, with 9 bases between them. The CDR3: CASSNPGSGANVLTF. CDR3 DNA: TGTGCCAGTAGCAACCCGGGCTCTGGGGCCAACGTCCTGACTTTC.

J is TRBJ2-7 and V is TRBV11-3; 10 nucleotides agree with TRBD2. The J segment lost 2 bases and the V segment lost 0 bases, leaving 4 bases of the junction unmatched. The germline V gene has CDR1 SGHNT and CDR2 YENEEA. This CDR3 contains 16 residues. The CDR3 region has the DNA TGTGCCAGCAGCTTAGAACAGCGGGGGGGAACCTACGAGCAGTACTTC. Translating it yields CASSLEQRGGTYEQYF.

J is TRBJ2-1 and V is TRBV11-2, with 7 bases lining up with TRBD2. The CDR3 extends over 15 amino acids. V gave up 0 bases and J gave up 7 bases; unmatched junction bases: 6. From germline, CDR1 is SGHAT and CDR2 FQNNGV. This CDR3 reads CASSLEARGFNEQFF. The CDR3 DNA follows: TGTGCCAGCAGCTTAGAGGCGCGGGGGTTTAATGAGCAGTTCTTC. The complete variable domain, with remaining parts taken from reference TRBV11-2 and TRBJ2-1, reads EAGVAQSPRYKIIEKRQSVAFWCNPISGHATLYWYQQILGQGPKLLIQFQNNGVVDDSQLPKDRFSAERLKGVDSTLKIQPAKLEDSAVYLCASSLEARGFNEQFFGPGTRLTVL.

This clone has a single count. The chain has TRBV24-1 and TRBJ1-5; D ambiguous. Trimming removed 0 bases at V and 5 bases at J, with 10 bases between. In germline, CDR1 is KGHDR, CDR2 SFDVKD. The CDR3 is 15 amino acids. The CDR3 sequence is CATSDLRHPDQPQHF. The CDR3 DNA reads as TGTGCCACCAGTGATTTGAGACACCCCGATCAGCCCCAGCATTTT.

V gene TRBV6-2 or TRBV6-3 combines with J gene TRBJ1-4; tentatively, D is TRBD1 (5 bases). V shed 5 bases and J shed 4 bases, with 23 bases lying between them. Germline CDR1 reads MNHEY; CDR2 reads SVGEGT. CDR3 length: 18 amino acids. CDR3 coding DNA: TGTGCCAGCAGTCATGGGGCGACGTACCTTCCTTTTAATGAAAAACTGTTTTTT. Protein: CASSHGATYLPFNEKLFF.

The chain employs TRBV3-1 (or the pseudogene TRBV3-2) and TRBJ2-4, with 7 bases matching TRBD2. Per germline, CDR1 LGHDT and CDR2 YNNKEL (reference sequence). The CDR3 sequence is 17 residues long. The trim removed 1 base at V and 5 bases at J, leaving 11 bases unmatched. In nucleotides, the CDR3 is TGTGCCAGCAGCCAAGGCGGGGGAGGGCCGCTTCAAAACATTCAGTACTTC. It specifies CASSQGGGGPLQNIQYF.

The rearrangement links TRBV18 to TRBJ1-4; D possibly corresponds to TRBD1 (5 bases). Germline V lookup: CDR1 KGHSH, CDR2 LQKENI. V was pared by 0 bases and J by 4 bases, with 6 bases between. The CDR3 consists of 14 residues. The CDR3 DNA reads TGTGCCAGCTCACCACCAGGGGTTAATGAAAAACTGTTTTTT. Its protein is CASSPPGVNEKLFF.

This chain uses TRBV12-3 or TRBV12-4 with TRBJ1-5, with D possibly TRBD1 on 5 matching bases. Between the trimmed V and J ends, which lost 7 bases and 7 bases, there was a span of 11 bases. The CDR3 consists of 12 residues. CDR3 nucleotide sequence: TGTGCCAGCACCTTGGGGGGACAGCCCCAGCATTTT. It translates to CASTLGGQPQHF.

This chain uses TRBV5-4 with TRBJ2-3, with TRBD1 matching 7 bases. The CDR3 covers 18 residues. V was clipped by 4 bases and J by 2 bases; unmatched bases: 16. The germline gives CDR1 SGHNT, CDR2 YYREEE (reference sequence). The CDR3 nucleotides read TGTGCCAGCAGCCGAAAAATAGGGGGCGGACATCCCACAGATACGCAGTATTTT. Amino acid sequence: CASSRKIGGGHPTDTQYF.

CDR3 sequence: CASSLRTGNTGELFF. In DNA form, the CDR3 reads TGTGCCAGCAGCTTAAGGACAGGGAACACCGGGGAGCTGTTTTTT. The rearrangement joins TRBV7-2 to TRBJ2-2, with 7 bases matching TRBD1. The trim removed 2 bases at V and 1 base at J, leaving 1 base unmatched. Germline V gene data show CDR1 as SGHTA and CDR2 as FQGNSA. This CDR3 is built from 15 residues.

For the CDR3, the DNA is TGCGCCAGCAGCGACGGACAGGGAGAGGGCGGCTACACCTTC. Its translation: CASSDGQGEGGYTF. The rearrangement uses TRBV5-1 and TRBJ1-2, with 8 positions matching TRBD1. Trimming took 4 bases from V and 8 from J; bases not matched to a gene: 10. Germline loops: CDR1 SGHRS, CDR2 YFSETQ. The CDR3 is 14 residues long. The full variable domain, rest sourced from reference TRBV5-1 and TRBJ1-2, is KAGVTQTPRYLIKTRGQQVTLSCSPISGHRSVSWYQQTPGQGLQFLFEYFSETQRNKGNFPGRFSGRQFSNSRSEMNVSTLELGDSALYLCASSDGQGEGGYTFGSGTRLTVV.

This clone showed up just once. This chain links TRBV7-3 with TRBJ2-7; no definite D call. The CDR3 has 13 amino acids. The germline gives CDR1 SGHTA, CDR2 FQGTGA. The V and J ends lost 2 bases and 7 bases respectively, with 12 bases between them. The CDR3 is CASSLYPGREQYF. The CDR3 coding sequence is TGTGCCAGCAGCTTATATCCAGGAAGGGAGCAGTACTTC. Based on the CDR3 plus reference TRBV7-3 and TRBJ2-7, the full variable domain is GAGVSQTPSNKVTEKGKYVELRCDPISGHTALYWYRQSLGQGPEFLIYFQGTGAADDSGLPNDRFFAVRPEGSVSTLKIQRTERGDSAVYLCASSLYPGREQYFGPGTRLTVT.

The V call is TRBV2, the J call TRBJ1-4, with a tentative D call TRBD1 (5 bases). V was shortened by 5 bases and J by 6 bases, with 16 bases between the two germline ends. The V gene's germline CDR1 is SNHLY and CDR2 FYNNEI. The CDR3 contains 15 residues. The DNA for the CDR3 is TGTGCCAGCAGTCCTGATGGAGGGACGTATGAAAAACTGTTTTTT. This sequence encodes CASSPDGGTYEKLFF.